This section outlines one T cell receptor (beta chain) sequence together with its context. Its specificity is unknown. This specimen belongs to a study of T cells in narcolepsy. Overall study findings and caveats: Same-patient CSF and blood CD4+ T cell clonotypes included HCRT-specific and TRIB2-specific autoreactive ones. Healthy controls reportedly lacked the autoreactive clonotypes serially found in patients' blood.

The method was immunoSEQ multiplex PCR; TCRdb's version includes in-frame clones alone and lacks a portion of them. The repertoire consists of under 30,000 clones, with around 83% occurring once and the leading ten covering approximately 1.3%. Germline assignment: CDR1 LNHNV and CDR2 YYDKDF (reference sequence). The CDR3 has 15 amino acids. Trimming removed 3 bases at V and 1 base at J, with 12 bases between. This rearrangement joins TRBV15 to TRBJ2-5; D gene uncertain. The sequencing input was CD45RA- memory CD4+ T cells from PBMCs. This receptor was identified in a human donor with narcolepsy. The CDR3 is CATSSMVRIQETQYF. The CDR3 DNA reads as TGTGCCACCAGCAGTATGGTCAGGATCCAAGAGACCCAGTACTTC.